The entry below gives a single TCR beta chain sequence along with its context. The record originates from a study of T cells in localized non-small cell lung cancer. Germline values: CDR1 SEHNR, CDR2 FQNEAQ (reference sequence). This CDR3 spans 15 amino acids. The V and J ends lost 5 bases and 1 base respectively, with 9 bases between them. Repertoires were generated with immunoSEQ multiplex PCR, while TCRdb's copy carries only in-frame clones and drops some. The sample contains roughly 27,000 clones, around 92% of which appear only once. The chain is built from TRBV7-9 and TRBJ2-6; D gene unclear. The starting material was peripheral blood mononuclear cells, obtained before any cancer treatment. This sequence originates from a woman aged 40-75 years with stage III lung adenocarcinoma. CDR3 protein: CASSQTSSGANVLTF. DNA of the CDR3: TGTGCCAGCAGCCAGACCTCTTCTGGGGCCAACGTCCTGACTTTC.